The 30 T cell receptor beta chains presented below share a single source sample, sequenced in a study of control samples from healthy donors and cancer patients. Here immunoSEQ multiplex PCR was the method, and the copy in TCRdb shows in-frame clones only, minus some. The data contain 150,000 to 200,000 clones, 85% to 95% of them seen just once; the ten biggest clones take up 8.5%. Sequenced input: blood. The receptor source for this set is a middle-aged woman in good health.

This chain connects TRBV7-8 to TRBJ1-1; D uncertain. Trimming took 7 bases from V and 4 from J, leaving 19 bases between them. The CDR3 runs 15 residues. Germline CDR1 SGHVS, CDR2 FQNEAQ. CDR3 loop: CASNPLARVGTEAFF. Here the CDR3 DNA reads TGTGCCAGCAACCCCCTTGCTAGGGTCGGCACTGAAGCTTTCTTT.

The chain employs TRBV6-5 and TRBJ2-1; D unclear. The CDR3 runs 14 residues. Trimming cost V 3 bases and J 5 bases, with 11 bases left between them. Germline CDR1 reads MNHEY; CDR2 reads SVGAGI. CDR3 bases: TGTGCCAGCAGTTATCGTCCAGATGACAATGAGCAGTTCTTC. It encodes CASSYRPDDNEQFF.

The CDR3 region has the DNA TGTGCCAGCTCATCGAGGACAGGGGCGTTCAACTATGGCTACACCTTC. As protein: CASSSRTGAFNYGYTF. J is TRBJ1-2 and V is TRBV18; 9 bases are shared with TRBD1. The CDR3 consists of 16 residues. Trimming at V came to 5 bases and at J to 2 bases, leaving 9 bases not matched to a gene. In germline, CDR1 is KGHSH, CDR2 LQKENI.

The chain combines TRBV20-1 with TRBJ2-5; 8 bases line up with TRBD2. Germline V gene lookup returns CDR1 DFQATT and CDR2 SNEGSKA (reference sequence). The V and J ends lost 3 bases and 4 bases, in that order; junction bases with no gene match: 13. The CDR3 contains 16 residues. The CDR3 DNA follows: TGCAGTGCTAGTCCCCCCCCAGCGGGAGTGGCAGAGACCCAGTACTTC. Translating it yields CSASPPPAGVAETQYF.

This chain links TRBV4-1 with TRBJ1-2; D is possibly TRBD1 (5 bases). CDR3 size: 16 residues. Germline loops: CDR1 MGHRA, CDR2 YSYEKL. The V and J ends lost 1 base and 2 bases respectively, with 14 bases between them. The CDR3 reads CASSQGGVRPNYGYTF. For the CDR3, the DNA is TGCGCCAGCAGCCAAGGGGGGGTTCGGCCGAACTATGGCTACACCTTC.

V usage is TRBV9 and J usage is TRBJ1-3, with D possibly being TRBD1 (5 bases). The ends were cut back, 3 bases at V and 0 bases at J, with 13 bases in the middle. CDR1 SGDLS and CDR2 YYNGEE come from the germline V gene. The CDR3 has 16 residues. The CDR3 protein is CASSARGTRSGNTIYF. In DNA form, the CDR3 reads TGTGCCAGCAGCGCCCGGGGGACCCGCTCTGGAAACACCATATATTTT. The full variable domain, with the rest looked up from reference TRBV9 and TRBJ1-3, is DSGVTQTPKHLITATGQRVTLRCSPRSGDLSVYWYQQSLDQGLQFLIQYYNGEERAKGNILERFSAQQFPDLHSELNLSSLELGDSALYFCASSARGTRSGNTIYFGEGSWLTVV.

This chain connects TRBV5-4 to TRBJ2-7, with D uncertain. The CDR3 is 16 amino acids. The germline CDR1 and CDR2 sequences are SGHNT and YYREEE (reference sequence). Trimming left V 1 base short and J 1 base short, with 15 bases between. The CDR3 reads CASSLFFSKGSYEQYF. In nucleotides, the CDR3 is TGTGCCAGCAGCTTGTTTTTCAGTAAAGGATCCTACGAGCAGTACTTC.

This chain uses TRBV4-3 with TRBJ2-7; either TRBD1 or TRBD2 may supply D (5 bases each). This CDR3 spans 15 amino acids. With 3 bases removed from V and 2 bases from J, the gap between germline ends came to 14 bases. In germline, CDR1 is LGHNA, CDR2 YSLEER. CDR3 sequence reads: CASSQDGTATYEQYF. CDR3 sequence (DNA): TGCGCCAGCAGCCAGGACGGGACGGCCACCTACGAGCAGTACTTC.

The chain links TRBV7-2 to TRBJ1-1; D gene ambiguous. The CDR3 is 15 amino acids. Germline loops: CDR1 SGHTA, CDR2 FQGNSA. V was cut by 1 base and J by 1 base, with 10 bases left in between. CDR3 amino acids: CASSLVSNANTEAFF. The DNA of the CDR3 is TGTGCCAGCAGCTTAGTAAGTAATGCGAACACTGAAGCTTTCTTT.

J is TRBJ2-1 and V is TRBV7-9; TRBD2 matches 11 bases. Germline assignment: CDR1 SEHNR and CDR2 FQNEAQ (reference sequence). CDR3 size: 16 residues. Trimming removed 5 bases from V and 7 bases from J; junction bases left unmatched: 10. The CDR3 reads CASSPDLAGGRNEQFF. The CDR3 nucleotides read TGTGCCAGCAGCCCCGATTTAGCGGGGGGGAGGAATGAGCAGTTCTTC.

J is TRBJ1-6 and V is TRBV4-3; TRBD1 is a possible D gene (5 bases). Looked up from germline, CDR1 is LGHNA and CDR2 is YSLEER. The ends were cut back, 1 base at V and 11 bases at J, with 9 bases in the middle. The CDR3 runs to 13 residues. CDR3 bases: TGCGCCAGCAGCCAAGTCGGGGGTCCACCCCTCCACTTT. It codes for CASSQVGGPPLHF.

CDR3 loop: CASSYQPLDASNYGYTF. Here the CDR3 DNA reads TGTGCCAGCAGCTACCAACCTCTGGACGCCTCTAACTATGGCTACACCTTC. The chain uses TRBV7-9 and TRBJ1-2; D is uncertain. Germline CDR1 SEHNR, CDR2 FQNEAQ (reference sequence). The CDR3 contains 17 residues. The V end was cut by 4 bases, the J end by 0 bases, with 18 bases between.

This sequence joins TRBV7-8 and TRBJ1-1, with D hard to call. V shed 2 bases and J shed 0 bases, with 7 bases lying between them. This CDR3 region has 14 residues. Germline loops: CDR1 SGHVS, CDR2 FQNEAQ. CDR3 in amino acids: CASSLLQMNTEAFF. In nucleotides, the CDR3 is TGTGCCAGCAGCTTATTACAGATGAACACTGAAGCTTTCTTT.

The chain couples TRBV20-1 to TRBJ1-1, with TRBD1 as a possible D gene (5 bases). Germline CDR1 is DFQATT and CDR2 is SNEGSKA (reference sequence). The CDR3 is made up of 11 amino acids. Trimming took off 2 bases at V and 9 bases at J, with 10 bases between the two ends. CDR3 region: CSARFGAKAFF. DNA for the CDR3: TGCAGTGCTAGATTCGGGGCGAAAGCTTTCTTT.

The chain couples TRBV9 to TRBJ1-1; D perhaps matches TRBD1 (5 bases). Germline V gene sequence: CDR1 SGDLS, CDR2 YYNGEE. The CDR3 length is 16 residues. Trimming shortened V by 3 bases and J by 2 bases, and 17 bases separated the two germline ends. The CDR3 sequence: CASSASQRGFNTEAFF. The CDR3 DNA follows: TGTGCCAGCAGCGCAAGTCAGCGGGGGTTCAACACTGAAGCTTTCTTT.

Here the CDR3 DNA reads TGTGCCAGCAGTACCCTTACAGCGTACACTGAAGCTTTCTTT. As protein: CASSTLTAYTEAFF. The gene calls are TRBV6-5 and TRBJ1-1; unclear D gene. The CDR3 runs to 14 residues. Trimming pared 5 bases from V and 3 bases from J, leaving 13 bases between. Germline loops: CDR1 MNHEY, CDR2 SVGAGI.

The rearrangement joins TRBV5-1 to TRBJ2-3, with 7 bases matching TRBD2. V gave up 2 bases and J gave up 6 bases; unmatched junction bases: 6. Germline V lookup: CDR1 SGHRS, CDR2 YFSETQ. The CDR3 contains 14 residues. DNA for the CDR3: TGCGCCAGCAGCTTTGGCGGGAGTTGGGATACGCAGTATTTT. This gives the protein CASSFGGSWDTQYF.

The J gene is TRBJ2-3, the V gene TRBV11-2, with D maybe TRBD2 (6 bases). The CDR3 is 16 amino acids. Germline lookup yields CDR1 SGHAT and CDR2 FQNNGV. V dropped 0 bases and J dropped 3 bases, with 13 bases sitting between them. This CDR3 reads CASSLDWGSGTDTQYF. The CDR3 DNA sequence: TGTGCCAGCAGCTTAGATTGGGGCAGCGGGACAGATACGCAGTATTTT.

The chain is built from TRBV29-1 and TRBJ1-1, with D maybe TRBD1 (6 bases). The CDR3 is 13 amino acids. In germline, CDR1 is SQVTM, CDR2 ANQGSEA. V lost 7 bases to trimming and J lost 4 bases, with 16 bases between them. The CDR3 here is CSGTGPGSTEAFF. The CDR3 coding sequence is TGCAGCGGAACAGGGCCGGGGAGCACTGAAGCTTTCTTT.

This clone was counted only a few times. The chain is built from TRBV4-1 and TRBJ2-5; 10 positions match TRBD2. The V segment lost 4 bases and the J segment 3 bases; nucleotides outside the gene matches: 14. This CDR3 is built from 18 residues. Germline CDR1 MGHRA, CDR2 YSYEKL. The CDR3 DNA reads as TGCGCCAGCAGCCGGACCCACGTGCTAGCGGGAGTTGAAGAGACCCAGTACTTC. Its protein product is CASSRTHVLAGVEETQYF.

The chain couples TRBV3-1 (or the pseudogene TRBV3-2) to TRBJ1-2, with D perhaps TRBD1 (5 bases). Germline-derived CDR1 and CDR2 are LGHDT and YNNKEL (reference sequence). V gave up 1 base and J gave up 5 bases, with 8 bases separating them. The CDR3 is 13 amino acids. The CDR3 loop is CASSQGGIYGYTF. CDR3 nucleotide sequence: TGTGCCAGCAGCCAAGGGGGGATTTATGGCTACACCTTC.

The chain combines TRBV6-1 with TRBJ2-7, with D perhaps matching TRBD2 (5 bases). The CDR3 is 15 amino acids. The germline gives CDR1 MNHNS, CDR2 SASEGT. V was cut by 2 bases and J by 2 bases, with 13 bases left in between. This CDR3 reads CASSELISDTYEQYF. CDR3 DNA: TGTGCCAGCAGTGAACTGATTAGCGACACCTACGAGCAGTACTTC.

The chain joins TRBV19 to TRBJ1-5, with D possibly TRBD1 on 6 matching bases. The V end lost 5 bases, the J end lost 1 base, and 12 bases lay between the germline ends. In germline, CDR1 is LNHDA, CDR2 SQIVND (reference sequence). The CDR3 runs 15 residues. CDR3 residues: CASSPQGTSNQPQHF. Here the CDR3 DNA reads TGTGCCAGTAGTCCGCAGGGGACAAGCAATCAGCCCCAGCATTTT.

The gene calls are TRBV11-2 and TRBJ1-1; weak D call: TRBD1 (6 bases). Trimming stripped 1 base from V and 7 bases from J, with 13 bases between. The germline V gene encodes CDR1 SGHAT and CDR2 FQNNGV. This CDR3 is built from 14 residues. CDR3 in DNA: TGTGCCAGCAGCTTAGCGGGGGCTCCCTTTGAAGCTTTCTTT. Its protein product is CASSLAGAPFEAFF.

This sequence joins TRBV5-6 and TRBJ1-2, with D uncertain. Per the germline V gene, CDR1 is SGHDT and CDR2 is YYEEEE. Trimming took off 0 bases at V and 2 bases at J, with 8 bases between the two ends. This CDR3 has 14 residues. CDR3 DNA: TGTGCCAGCAGCTTGGGTGGGGAGAACTATGGCTACACCTTC. Translated, it gives CASSLGGENYGYTF.

The rearrangement joins TRBV18 to TRBJ1-2; 7 nucleotides agree with TRBD1. Losses at the gene ends were 3 bases for V and 4 bases for J; bases not matched to a gene: 8. Germline assignment: CDR1 KGHSH and CDR2 LQKENI. This CDR3 comprises 15 residues. CDR3 sequence reads: CASSPGQDHFYGYTF. CDR3 bases: TGTGCCAGCTCACCTGGACAGGATCACTTCTATGGCTACACCTTC.

This chain connects TRBV12-3 or TRBV12-4 to TRBJ1-1; tentative D call: TRBD1 (5 bases). Trimming removed 3 bases at V and 7 bases at J, with 9 bases between. The CDR3 covers 12 residues. In DNA, the CDR3 is TGTGCCAGCAGTTTCCGGGGGGGTGAAGCTTTCTTT. This sequence encodes CASSFRGGEAFF.

J is TRBJ2-1 and V is TRBV11-2; D call uncertain. V dropped 1 base and J dropped 3 bases, with 7 bases sitting between them. The length of the CDR3 is 14 residues. CDR1 and CDR2 (germline): SGHAT, FQNNGV. The CDR3 DNA reads TGTGCCAGCAGCTTAGGGACGAGCTACAATGAGCAGTTCTTC. Residues: CASSLGTSYNEQFF.

The chain uses TRBV25-1 and TRBJ2-3; no reliable D call. CDR1 and CDR2 (germline): MGHDK, SYGVNS. Deletions cut 5 bases from V and 1 base from J, with 7 bases between. The CDR3 extends over 13 amino acids. CDR3 sequence reads: CASSMSGTDTQYF. CDR3 in DNA: TGTGCCAGCAGTATGTCGGGCACAGATACGCAGTATTTT.

The chain joins TRBV27 to TRBJ1-2; a possible D gene is TRBD1 (5 bases). This CDR3 has 14 residues. Trimming removed 7 bases from V and 4 bases from J, with 16 bases in between. From germline, CDR1 is MNHEY and CDR2 SMNVEV (reference sequence). The CDR3 protein is CASTPGRGFYGYTF. The CDR3 DNA is TGTGCCAGCACCCCGGGCCGGGGGTTCTATGGCTACACCTTC.